The 22 T cell receptor beta chains in this list originate from one sample, sequenced in a study of vaccination and CD4 T cells after COVID-19. TCRdb ran MiXCR on the PCR reads and lists one entry per CDR3 protein. The sample has about 28,000 distinct CDR3 sequences, roughly 50% seen once. Time point reported: late sampling 161 to 241 days after vaccination in three convalescent patients. The specimen was CD4+ T cells from blood, collected about 7 months after SARS-CoV-2 vaccination. These receptors all stem from a human donor who had recovered from COVID-19.

The rearrangement joins TRBV28 to TRBJ2-7; 7 nucleotides agree with TRBD1. This CDR3 is built from 14 residues. After removal of 5 bases from V and 1 base from J, the junction contained 5 bases not matched to a gene. The germline V gene has CDR1 MDHEN and CDR2 SYDVKM. CDR3 sequence (DNA): TGTGCCAGCAGTGACCGGACAGGTTCCTACGAGCAGTACTTC. Residues: CASSDRTGSYEQYF.

V is TRBV20-1 and J is TRBJ1-1; no clear D. The V gene lost 0 bases and the J gene lost 4 bases, with 6 bases spanning the gap. Looked up from germline, CDR1 is DFQATT and CDR2 is SNEGSKA (reference sequence). The CDR3 is 12 amino acids. CDR3 sequence: CSARDLGTEAFF. Written as DNA, the CDR3 is TGCAGTGCTAGAGATTTGGGCACTGAAGCTTTCTTT.

The rearrangement joins TRBV4-1 to TRBJ2-7; possible D gene TRBD1, 5 bases. The CDR3 spans 15 residues. Germline CDR1 and CDR2: MGHRA and YSYEKL. The germline V and J ends were trimmed by 0 bases and 5 bases, with 14 bases remaining between them. CDR3 protein: CASSQDVNRGNEQYF. Written as DNA, the CDR3 is TGCGCCAGCAGCCAAGATGTTAATAGGGGTAACGAGCAGTACTTC.

The chain links TRBV7-6 to TRBJ2-1; 7 bases are a match to TRBD2. Germline lookup yields CDR1 SGHVS and CDR2 FNYEAQ. The CDR3 totals 15 residues. V lost 1 base and J lost 5; bases outside the gene matches: 5. CDR3 loop: CASSLVAGADNEQFF. CDR3 bases: TGTGCCAGCAGCTTAGTGGCGGGAGCAGACAATGAGCAGTTCTTC.

This chain connects TRBV6-1 to TRBJ2-1; D is possibly TRBD1 or TRBD2 (5 bases each). The germline V gene encodes CDR1 MNHNS and CDR2 SASEGT. Trimming pared 7 bases from V and 8 bases from J, leaving 18 bases between. There are 14 residues in the CDR3. This CDR3 is CASTLGPGGDEQFF. In nucleotides, the CDR3 is TGTGCCAGCACCCTGGGACCAGGAGGCGATGAGCAGTTCTTC.

This chain connects TRBV7-6 to TRBJ2-3, with 10 positions matching TRBD2. V lost 4 bases and J lost 6; bases outside the gene matches: 7. CDR1 and CDR2 (germline): SGHVS, FNYEAQ. The CDR3 has 15 residues. CDR3 nucleotides: TGTGCCAGCAGCTACCTAGCGGGAGTCGGTGATACGCAGTATTTT. Its protein is CASSYLAGVGDTQYF.

The chain carries TRBV27 and TRBJ1-2, with D possibly TRBD1 on 6 matching bases. Between the trimmed V and J ends, which lost 4 bases and 5 bases, there was a span of 11 bases. This CDR3 spans 13 amino acids. CDR1 is MNHEY, CDR2 SMNVEV, per germline (reference sequence). CDR3 nucleotide sequence: TGTGCCAGCAGTTACAGGGCTGGATATGGCTACACCTTC. It specifies CASSYRAGYGYTF.

This clonotype has only a few counts. This chain uses TRBV6-1 with TRBJ2-1; the match to TRBD2 covers 8 bases. The CDR3 runs 15 residues. The V gene end was trimmed by 3 bases and the J gene end by 5 bases; junction bases not matched to a gene: 6. Germline V gives CDR1 MNHNS, CDR2 SASEGT. The CDR3 DNA sequence: TGTGCCAGCAGTGACGGGACTAGATGGGACAATGAGCAGTTCTTC. Residues: CASSDGTRWDNEQFF.

This clonotype was observed once. The chain joins TRBV19 to TRBJ2-1; the D gene is possibly TRBD2 (6 bases). The V and J ends lost 3 bases and 4 bases respectively, with 13 bases between them. Germline CDR1 reads LNHDA; CDR2 reads SQIVND (reference sequence). The CDR3 is 15 amino acids. In DNA form, the CDR3 reads TGTGCCAGTAGTATCGCGGGGAGTGGGTACAATGAGCAGTTCTTC. It encodes CASSIAGSGYNEQFF.

This clonotype was detected a few times. The rearrangement links TRBV6-5 to TRBJ1-1; D is unresolved. CDR1 MNHEY and CDR2 SVGAGI come from the germline V gene. The V end was cut by 2 bases, the J end by 1 base, with 5 bases between. The CDR3 is 13 amino acids. CDR3 sequence: CASSYRANTEAFF. In DNA, the CDR3 is TGTGCCAGCAGTTACCGGGCGAACACTGAAGCTTTCTTT.

This clonotype was found a few times. The chain employs TRBV20-1 and TRBJ1-5, with 8 nucleotides matching TRBD1. This CDR3 comprises 16 residues. V lost 3 bases and J lost 1; bases outside the gene matches: 8. Germline V gene data show CDR1 as DFQATT and CDR2 as SNEGSKA (reference sequence). The CDR3 reads CSASVRGRRSNQPQHF. In nucleotides, the CDR3 is TGCAGTGCTAGTGTCAGGGGGCGACGGAGCAATCAGCCCCAGCATTTT.

The chain carries TRBV2 and TRBJ2-7, with D perhaps TRBD2 (7 bases). The CDR3 is 14 residues long. With 7 bases removed from V and 4 bases from J, the gap between germline ends came to 17 bases. Germline lookup yields CDR1 SNHLY and CDR2 FYNNEI. CDR3 loop: CASKGGILEYEQYF. The CDR3 region has the DNA TGTGCCAGCAAGGGGGGGATCCTTGAGTACGAGCAGTACTTC. Full variable domain (rest looked up from reference TRBV2 and TRBJ2-7): EPEVTQTPSHQVTQMGQEVILRCVPISNHLYFYWYRQILGQKVEFLVSFYNNEISEKSEIFDDQFSVERPDGSNFTLKIRSTKLEDSAMYFCASKGGILEYEQYFGPGTRLTVT.

The chain employs TRBV7-3 and TRBJ2-4; D possibly matches TRBD1 or TRBD2 (6 bases each). This CDR3 comprises 16 residues. Germline-derived CDR1 and CDR2 are SGHTA and FQGTGA. Deletions cut 5 bases from V and 1 base from J, with 15 bases between. CDR3 sequence (DNA): TGTGCCAGCAGCCCCTCCGGGGGCGGGGCCAAAAACATTCAGTACTTC. Amino acid sequence: CASSPSGGGAKNIQYF.

This rearrangement joins TRBV7-9 to TRBJ1-5; the D is unclear. This CDR3 comprises 12 residues. V lost 7 bases and J 5 bases, leaving 9 bases between the germline ends. Germline V lookup: CDR1 SEHNR, CDR2 FQNEAQ (reference sequence). The CDR3 DNA sequence: TGTGCCAGCAACCGAGCGGATCAGCCCCAGCATTTT. Translation: CASNRADQPQHF. Drawing the rest from reference TRBV7-9 and TRBJ1-5, the complete variable domain is DTGVSQNPRHKITKRGQNVTFRCDPISEHNRLYWYRQTLGQGPEFLTYFQNEAQLEKSRLLSDRFSAERPKGSFSTLEIQRTEQGDSAMYLCASNRADQPQHFGDGTRLSIL.

The V call is TRBV20-1, the J call TRBJ2-3; D is ambiguous. This CDR3 comprises 12 residues. CDR1 is DFQATT, CDR2 SNEGSKA, per germline (reference sequence). The germline V and J ends were trimmed by 1 base and 5 bases, with 7 bases remaining between them. The CDR3 spells CSARGPGDTQYF. The CDR3 DNA is TGCAGTGCTAGAGGCCCCGGAGATACGCAGTATTTT.

V is TRBV6-2 or TRBV6-3 and J is TRBJ2-2; D call uncertain. The CDR3 is made up of 15 amino acids. Germline assignment: CDR1 MNHEY and CDR2 SVGEGT. V lost 1 base, J lost 0 bases, and 6 bases lay in between. CDR3 region: CASSYYRPNTGELFF. As DNA, the CDR3 is TGTGCCAGCAGTTACTACAGACCGAACACCGGGGAGCTGTTTTTT.

The chain uses TRBV7-9 and TRBJ1-5; 7 nucleotides agree with TRBD1. There are 16 residues in the CDR3. Germline values: CDR1 SEHNR, CDR2 FQNEAQ (reference sequence). V was clipped by 4 bases and J by 7 bases; unmatched bases: 13. This CDR3 reads CASSSFLTGRDQPQHF. The CDR3 DNA sequence: TGTGCCAGCAGCTCATTTTTGACAGGGAGGGACCAGCCCCAGCATTTT.

The chain joins TRBV7-9 to TRBJ2-3; the D is unclear. V gave up 4 bases and J gave up 4 bases, with 15 bases separating them. The CDR3 sequence is 15 residues long. CDR1 is SEHNR, CDR2 FQNEAQ, per germline (reference sequence). The CDR3 sequence: CASSSASRYSDTQYF. CDR3 sequence (DNA): TGTGCCAGCAGCTCCGCGAGCCGCTACTCAGATACGCAGTATTTT. The whole variable domain, filled in from reference TRBV7-9 and TRBJ2-3, reads DTGVSQNPRHKITKRGQNVTFRCDPISEHNRLYWYRQTLGQGPEFLTYFQNEAQLEKSRLLSDRFSAERPKGSFSTLEIQRTEQGDSAMYLCASSSASRYSDTQYFGPGTRLTVL.

About this clonotype itself: This CDR3 fails to terminate in the conserved phenylalanine or tryptophan, so it likely reflects a read error. The rearrangement uses TRBV27 and TRBJ1-5, with D hard to call. The CDR3 is made up of 15 amino acids. V shed 6 bases and J shed 1 base, with 13 bases lying between them. Germline loops: CDR1 MNHEY, CDR2 SMNVEV (reference sequence). CDR3 amino acids: CASRPFGRSNQPQHS. The CDR3 nucleotides read TGTGCCAGCAGACCCTTCGGTCGCAGCAATCAGCCCCAGCATTCT.

This chain connects TRBV6-2 or TRBV6-3 to TRBJ1-5; D is unclear. Trimming shortened V by 5 bases and J by 5 bases, and 10 bases separated the two germline ends. CDR1 is MNHEY, CDR2 SVGEGT, per germline. This CDR3 spans 13 amino acids. The CDR3 sequence is CASSTSGYQPQHF. The CDR3 bases are TGTGCCAGCAGTACGTCAGGATATCAGCCCCAGCATTTT.

This sequence joins TRBV7-9 and TRBJ1-1; 7 nucleotides match TRBD1. CDR3 length equals 15 residues. CDR1 SEHNR and CDR2 FQNEAQ come from the germline V gene (reference sequence). With 5 bases clipped from V and 0 bases from J, the junction kept 6 bases outside the gene matches. CDR3 nucleotide sequence: TGTGCCAGCAGCCTGGGACAGTCTTTGAACACTGAAGCTTTCTTT. Its translation is CASSLGQSLNTEAFF.

J is TRBJ2-7 and V is TRBV7-9; possible D gene TRBD1, 5 bases. Looked up from germline, CDR1 is SEHNR and CDR2 is FQNEAQ (reference sequence). The CDR3 extends over 19 amino acids. V was cut by 0 bases and J by 1 base, with 22 bases left in between. CDR3 coding DNA: TGTGCCAGCAGCTTAGCGGGGCAGCGTCTAGGGTCGGCATCCTACGAGCAGTACTTC. Protein sequence: CASSLAGQRLGSASYEQYF.